A selection of T cell receptor beta chains follows, all from one sample in a study of shared clonotypes between healthy human individuals. Sequencing used immunoSEQ multiplex PCR; TCRdb keeps in-frame clones, though not all of them. The table includes approximately 2.5 million clones, roughly 93% detected once. Sample: naive CD4+ T cells from PBMCs. Source of these receptors: a man younger than 30 in good health. Some clones in this sample may be carry-over from other donors' samples. The CDR3 runs from the conserved cysteine through the conserved F or W. D genes are given only for firm matches. The size entry is marked missing in some rows and otherwise reads once, few, many or a size class.

d_call,v_call,clone_size,j_call,cdr3_aa,cdr3_nt
-,TRBV5-4,-,TRBJ2-7,CASSLASRGFGEQYF,TGTGCCAGCAGCTTGGCGAGCAGGGGTTTCGGCGAGCAGTACTTC
-,TRBV20-1,-,TRBJ1-5,CSANQPQHF,TGCAGTGCTAATCAGCCCCAGCATTTT
TRBD1,TRBV7-9,few,TRBJ1-1,CASSLPGGTEAFF,TGTGCCAGCAGCCTTCCAGGGGGCACTGAAGCTTTCTTT
-,TRBV5-8,-,TRBJ1-5,CASSLGADLVSNQPQHF,TGTGCCAGCAGCTTGGGTGCAGACTTAGTTAGCAATCAGCCCCAGCATTTT
TRBD2,TRBV2,-,TRBJ2-1,CASKPGGPGEQFF,TGTGCCAGCAAGCCGGGAGGCCCCGGGGAGCAGTTCTTC
TRBD2,TRBV5-1,-,TRBJ2-1,CASSLIPTSGNYNEQFF,TGCGCCAGCAGCCTAATTCCGACTAGCGGGAACTACAATGAGCAGTTCTTC
-,TRBV4-1,-,TRBJ1-5,CASSQQSHYRDQPQHF,TGCGCCAGCAGCCAACAATCCCATTACAGGGATCAGCCCCAGCATTTT
-,TRBV6-1,-,TRBJ2-7,CASRTQGGEQYF,TGTGCCAGCAGGACACAGGGTGGGGAGCAGTACTTC
-,TRBV18,-,TRBJ2-7,CASSQGLSYEQYF,TGTGCCAGCTCCCAGGGATTGTCCTACGAGCAGTACTTC
-,TRBV5-6,-,TRBJ2-6,CASSLSIVAGANVLTF,TGTGCCAGCAGCTTGAGTATAGTGGCTGGGGCCAACGTCCTGACTTTC
-,TRBV2,-,TRBJ2-1,CASSSSADEQFF,TGTGCCAGCAGTTCTAGCGCCGATGAGCAGTTCTTC
-,TRBV19,-,TRBJ2-4,CASRPGHPWRNIQYF,TGTGCCAGTAGACCGGGACACCCTTGGCGGAACATTCAGTACTTC
TRBD2,TRBV9,-,TRBJ2-7,CASSVAGLAGGYEQYF,TGTGCCAGCAGCGTAGCTGGGCTAGCGGGAGGTTACGAGCAGTACTTC
-,TRBV5-4,-,TRBJ2-3,CASSTTTDSGKQYF,TGTGCCAGCAGCACCACGACCGACTCCGGCAAACAGTATTTT
-,TRBV28,-,TRBJ2-3,CATHDLISDTQYF,TGTGCCACCCACGACCTGATCTCAGATACGCAGTATTTT
-,TRBV28,-,TRBJ1-2,CASRLAGTTGGYTF,TGTGCCAGCAGATTAGCCGGGACAACGGGCGGCTACACCTTC
-,TRBV6-1,once,TRBJ2-1,CASSDRASWFF,TGTGCCAGCAGCGACCGGGCCTCGTGGTTCTTC
-,TRBV7-3,-,TRBJ1-1,CASSRTGRNTEAFF,TGTGCCAGCAGCAGAACAGGGAGAAACACTGAAGCTTTCTTT
-,TRBV30,-,TRBJ1-5,CAWNTQGRQPQHF,TGTGCCTGGAATACGCAGGGGCGTCAGCCCCAGCATTTT
TRBD2,TRBV6-6,-,TRBJ2-5,CAMASGHETQYF,TGTGCCATGGCTAGCGGCCATGAGACCCAGTACTTC
TRBD1,TRBV30,few,TRBJ1-5,CAWDRGRGGNQPQHF,TGTGCCTGGGACAGGGGGCGTGGGGGCAATCAGCCCCAGCATTTT
-,TRBV6-5,-,TRBJ1-1,CASRPGTSITEAFF,TGTGCCAGCAGACCCGGGACCTCGATCACTGAAGCTTTCTTT
-,TRBV21-1,-,TRBJ2-3,CASREREGTDTQYF,TGTGCCAGCAGGGAGCGGGAGGGCACAGATACGCAGTATTTT
-,TRBV5-1,-,TRBJ2-3,CASSFGQPGTDTQYF,TGCGCCAGCAGCTTCGGACAGCCCGGCACAGATACGCAGTATTTT
-,TRBV28,-,TRBJ1-5,CASDWGRFKHQPQHF,TGTGCCAGCGACTGGGGACGTTTTAAACATCAGCCCCAGCATTTT